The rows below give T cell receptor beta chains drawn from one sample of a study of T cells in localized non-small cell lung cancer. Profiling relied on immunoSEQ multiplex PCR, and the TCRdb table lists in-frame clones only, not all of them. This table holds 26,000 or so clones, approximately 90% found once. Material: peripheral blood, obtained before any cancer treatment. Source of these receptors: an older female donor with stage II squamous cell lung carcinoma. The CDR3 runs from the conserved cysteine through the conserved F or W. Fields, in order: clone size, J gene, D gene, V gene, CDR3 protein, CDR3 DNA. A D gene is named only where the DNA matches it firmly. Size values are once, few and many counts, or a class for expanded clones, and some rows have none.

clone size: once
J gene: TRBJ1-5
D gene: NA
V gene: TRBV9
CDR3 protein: CASSVGDSNQPQHF
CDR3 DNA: TGTGCCAGCAGCGTAGGGGATAGCAATCAGCCCCAGCATTTT

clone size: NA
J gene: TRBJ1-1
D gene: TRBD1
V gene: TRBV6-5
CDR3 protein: CASRLPQGGNTEAFF
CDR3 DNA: TGTGCCAGCAGGCTCCCACAGGGGGGAAACACTGAAGCTTTCTTT

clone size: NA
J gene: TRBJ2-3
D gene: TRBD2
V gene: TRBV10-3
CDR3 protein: CAIRRESTDTQYF
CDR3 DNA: TGTGCCATAAGGCGGGAGAGCACAGATACGCAGTATTTT

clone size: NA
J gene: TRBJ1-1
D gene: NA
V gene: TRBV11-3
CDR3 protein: CASSSDPGGFAFF
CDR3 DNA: TGTGCCAGCAGCTCGGACCCAGGCGGGTTTGCTTTCTTT

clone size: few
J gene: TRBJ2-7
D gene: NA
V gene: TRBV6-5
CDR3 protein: CASSSEFSEQYF
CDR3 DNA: TGTGCCAGCAGTTCGGAGTTTTCCGAGCAGTACTTC

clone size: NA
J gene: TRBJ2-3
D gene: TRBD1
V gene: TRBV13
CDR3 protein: CASSPRDSGIDTQYF
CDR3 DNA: TGTGCCAGCAGCCCCCGGGACAGTGGCATAGATACGCAGTATTTT

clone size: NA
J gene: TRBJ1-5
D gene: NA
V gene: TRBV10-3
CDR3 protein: CAISEDVPQHF
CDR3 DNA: TGTGCCATCAGTGAGGACGTGCCCCAGCATTTT

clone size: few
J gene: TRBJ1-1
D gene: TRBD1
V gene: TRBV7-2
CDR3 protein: CASSGTGGGTEAFF
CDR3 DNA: TGTGCCAGCAGCGGGACAGGGGGCGGAACTGAAGCTTTCTTT

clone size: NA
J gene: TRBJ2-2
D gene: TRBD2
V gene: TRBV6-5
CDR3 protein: CASSGGLAAGELFF
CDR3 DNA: TGTGCCAGCAGTGGCGGACTAGCCGCCGGGGAGCTGTTTTTT

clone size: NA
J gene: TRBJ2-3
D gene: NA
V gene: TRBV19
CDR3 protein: CASSFSYGGADTQYF
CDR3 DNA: TGTGCCAGTAGTTTTTCGTACGGAGGCGCAGATACGCAGTATTTT

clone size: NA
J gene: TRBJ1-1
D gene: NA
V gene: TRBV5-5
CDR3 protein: CASSLSNLAGTEAFF
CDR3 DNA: TGTGCCAGCAGCTTGAGTAACCTGGCGGGTACTGAAGCTTTCTTT

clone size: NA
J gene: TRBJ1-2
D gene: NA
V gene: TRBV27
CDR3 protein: CASSLSMGEGSYGYTF
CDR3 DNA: TGTGCCAGCAGTTTATCGATGGGGGAGGGTTCATATGGCTACACCTTC

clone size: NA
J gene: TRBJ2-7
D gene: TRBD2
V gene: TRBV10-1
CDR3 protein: CASSDGGTKTYEQYF
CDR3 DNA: TGCGCCAGCAGTGACGGGGGGACTAAAACCTACGAGCAGTACTTC

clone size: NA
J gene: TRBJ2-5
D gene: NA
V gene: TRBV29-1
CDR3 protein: CSVANLETQYF
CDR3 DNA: TGCAGCGTTGCCAACCTAGAGACCCAGTACTTC

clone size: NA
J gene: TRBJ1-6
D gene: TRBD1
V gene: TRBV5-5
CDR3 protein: CASSPGGQGFDSPLHF
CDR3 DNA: TGTGCCAGCAGCCCAGGTGGACAGGGCTTCGATTCACCCCTCCACTTT

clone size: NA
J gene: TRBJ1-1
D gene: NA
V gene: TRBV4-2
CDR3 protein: CASSNGIAAFF
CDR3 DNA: TGTGCCAGCAGTAACGGCATTGCAGCTTTCTTT

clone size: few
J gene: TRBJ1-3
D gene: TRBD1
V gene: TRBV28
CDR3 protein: CASSFGTGAGNTIYF
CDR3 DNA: TGTGCCAGCAGTTTCGGGACAGGGGCTGGAAACACCATATATTTT

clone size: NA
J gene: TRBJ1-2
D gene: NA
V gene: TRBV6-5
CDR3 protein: CASSLDIGVLGYTF
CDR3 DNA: TGTGCCAGCAGTTTAGATATCGGGGTACTTGGCTACACCTTC

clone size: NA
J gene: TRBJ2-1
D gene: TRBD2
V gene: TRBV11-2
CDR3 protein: CASSLTSGKPPGRNEQFF
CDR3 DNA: TGTGCCAGCAGCCTCACTAGCGGGAAGCCCCCGGGTCGCAATGAGCAGTTCTTC

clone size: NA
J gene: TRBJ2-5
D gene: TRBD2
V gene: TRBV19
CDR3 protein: CASSKGRGEAQYF
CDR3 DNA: TGTGCCAGTAGTAAAGGTCGGGGGGAGGCCCAGTACTTC

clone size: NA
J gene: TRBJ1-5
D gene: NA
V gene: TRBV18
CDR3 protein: CASSPESGSNQPQHF
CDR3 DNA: TGTGCCAGCTCACCGGAGAGTGGGAGCAATCAGCCCCAGCATTTT

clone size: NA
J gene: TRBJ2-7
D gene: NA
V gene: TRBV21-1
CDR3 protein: CAPLPKPYEQYF
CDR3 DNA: TGTGCCCCACTGCCGAAGCCCTACGAGCAGTACTTC

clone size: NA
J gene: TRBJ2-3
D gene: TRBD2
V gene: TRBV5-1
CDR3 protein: CASSVLAGGPTDTQYF
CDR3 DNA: TGCGCCAGCAGCGTACTAGCGGGAGGGCCAACAGATACGCAGTATTTT

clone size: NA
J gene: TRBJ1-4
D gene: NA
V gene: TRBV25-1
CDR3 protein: CASSEEGPGEKLFF
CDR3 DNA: TGTGCCAGCAGTGAAGAAGGCCCGGGGGAAAAACTGTTTTTT

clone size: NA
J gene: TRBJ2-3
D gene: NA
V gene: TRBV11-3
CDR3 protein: CASSLVEDTQYF
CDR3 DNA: TGTGCCAGCAGCTTGGTAGAGGATACGCAGTATTTT

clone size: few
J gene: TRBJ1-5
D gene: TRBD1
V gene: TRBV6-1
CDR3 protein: CASTAGQVNQPQHF
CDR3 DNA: TGTGCCAGCACCGCCGGACAGGTCAATCAGCCCCAGCATTTT

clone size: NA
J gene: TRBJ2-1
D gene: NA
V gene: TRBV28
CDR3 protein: CASQGGSYNEQFF
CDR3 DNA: TGTGCCAGCCAGGGGGGCTCCTACAATGAGCAGTTCTTC

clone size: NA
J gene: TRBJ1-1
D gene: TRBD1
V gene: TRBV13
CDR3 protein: CASSLEGANTEAFF
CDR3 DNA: TGTGCCAGCAGCTTAGAGGGGGCGAACACTGAAGCTTTCTTT

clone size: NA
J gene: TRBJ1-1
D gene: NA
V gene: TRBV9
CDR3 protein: CASSAQGHSNTEAFF
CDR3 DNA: TGTGCCAGCAGCGCCCAAGGACATTCGAACACTGAAGCTTTCTTT

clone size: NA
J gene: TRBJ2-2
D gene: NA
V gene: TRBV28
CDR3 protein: CASSGGASYAGELFF
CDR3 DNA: TGTGCCAGCAGTGGGGGTGCTAGTTACGCCGGGGAGCTGTTTTTT

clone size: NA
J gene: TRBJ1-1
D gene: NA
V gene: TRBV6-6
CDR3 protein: CASSPREMNTEAFF
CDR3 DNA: TGTGCCAGCAGTCCCAGGGAAATGAACACTGAAGCTTTCTTT

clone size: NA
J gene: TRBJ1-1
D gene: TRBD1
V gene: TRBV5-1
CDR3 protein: CASSGSTGGIEAFF
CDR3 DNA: TGCGCCAGCAGCGGGTCGACAGGGGGCATTGAAGCTTTCTTT

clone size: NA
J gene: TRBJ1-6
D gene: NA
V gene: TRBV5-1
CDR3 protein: CASSLPSSYNSPLHF
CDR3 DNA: TGCGCCAGCAGCTTACCCAGCTCCTATAATTCACCCCTCCACTTT

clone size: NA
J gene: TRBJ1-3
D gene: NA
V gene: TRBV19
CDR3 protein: CASSPGTPLPNTIYF
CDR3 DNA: TGTGCCAGTAGTCCTGGGACACCGCTGCCTAACACCATATATTTT

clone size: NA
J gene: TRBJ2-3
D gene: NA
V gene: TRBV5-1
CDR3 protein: CASSPTSDTDTQYF
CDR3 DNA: TGCGCCAGCAGCCCTACTAGTGACACAGATACGCAGTATTTT

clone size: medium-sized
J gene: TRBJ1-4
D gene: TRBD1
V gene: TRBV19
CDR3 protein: CASSFIPGTGEKLFF
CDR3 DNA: TGTGCCAGTAGTTTCATCCCCGGGACAGGTGAAAAACTGTTTTTT

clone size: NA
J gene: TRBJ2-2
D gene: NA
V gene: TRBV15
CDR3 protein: CATSSRLNTGELFF
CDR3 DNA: TGTGCCACCAGCTCTCGACTGAACACCGGGGAGCTGTTTTTT

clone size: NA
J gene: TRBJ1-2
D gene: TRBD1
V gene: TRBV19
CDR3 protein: CASSIGTVANYGYTF
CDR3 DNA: TGTGCCAGTAGTATCGGGACAGTCGCTAACTATGGCTACACCTTC

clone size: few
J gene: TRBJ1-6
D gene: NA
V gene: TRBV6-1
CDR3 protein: CASSELVSSNSPLHF
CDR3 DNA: TGTGCCAGCAGTGAATTGGTGAGCTCCAATTCACCCCTCCACTTT

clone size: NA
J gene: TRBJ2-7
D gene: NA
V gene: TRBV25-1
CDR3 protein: CASSASGKFAYEQYF
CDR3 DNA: TGTGCCAGCAGTGCCTCAGGGAAATTCGCCTACGAGCAGTACTTC

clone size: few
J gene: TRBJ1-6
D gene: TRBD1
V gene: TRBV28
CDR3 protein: CASSFSGQGDNSPLHF
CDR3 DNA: TGTGCCAGCAGTTTCTCGGGACAGGGAGATAATTCACCCCTCCACTTT

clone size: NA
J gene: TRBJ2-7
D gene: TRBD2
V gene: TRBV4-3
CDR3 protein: CASSQDFLAGGDEQYF
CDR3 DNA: TGCGCCAGCAGCCAAGACTTTCTAGCGGGGGGTGACGAGCAGTACTTC

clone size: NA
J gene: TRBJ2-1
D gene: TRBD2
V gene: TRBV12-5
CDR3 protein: CASGLALAGGFDEQFF
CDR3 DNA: TGTGCTAGTGGTTTGGCCCTAGCGGGAGGGTTCGATGAGCAGTTCTTC

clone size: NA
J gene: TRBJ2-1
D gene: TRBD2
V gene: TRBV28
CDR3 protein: CASSFPGIAGGEQFF
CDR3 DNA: TGTGCCAGCAGTTTTCCCGGGATAGCGGGAGGGGAGCAGTTCTTC

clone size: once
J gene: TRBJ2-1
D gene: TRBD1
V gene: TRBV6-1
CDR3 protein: CASVLQGSSYNEQFF
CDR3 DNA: TGTGCCAGCGTTTTACAGGGGAGCTCCTACAATGAGCAGTTCTTC

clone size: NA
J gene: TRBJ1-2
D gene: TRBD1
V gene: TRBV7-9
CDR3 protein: CASSLVTGVGYTF
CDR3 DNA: TGTGCCAGCAGCCTCGTGACAGGGGTCGGCTACACCTTC

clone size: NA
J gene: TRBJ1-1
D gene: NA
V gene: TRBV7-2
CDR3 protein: CASSLEGTSTEAFF
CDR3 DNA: TGTGCCAGCAGCTTAGAGGGGACGAGTACGGAGGCTTTCTTT

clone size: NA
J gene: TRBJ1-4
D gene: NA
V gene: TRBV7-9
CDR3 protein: CASSLARGSDNEKLFF
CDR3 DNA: TGTGCCAGCAGCTTAGCGAGAGGTTCAGATAATGAAAAACTGTTTTTT